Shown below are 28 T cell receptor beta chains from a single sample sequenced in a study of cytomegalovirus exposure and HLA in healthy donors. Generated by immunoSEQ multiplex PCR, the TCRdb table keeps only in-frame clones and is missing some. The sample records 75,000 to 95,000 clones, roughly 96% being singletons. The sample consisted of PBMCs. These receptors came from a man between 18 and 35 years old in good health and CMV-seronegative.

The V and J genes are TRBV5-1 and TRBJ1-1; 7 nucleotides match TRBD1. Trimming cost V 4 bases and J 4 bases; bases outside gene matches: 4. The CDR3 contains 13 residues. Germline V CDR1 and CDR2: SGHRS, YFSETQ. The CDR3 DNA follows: TGCGCCAGCAGCAACACAGGGGCCACTGAAGCTTTCTTT. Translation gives CASSNTGATEAFF.

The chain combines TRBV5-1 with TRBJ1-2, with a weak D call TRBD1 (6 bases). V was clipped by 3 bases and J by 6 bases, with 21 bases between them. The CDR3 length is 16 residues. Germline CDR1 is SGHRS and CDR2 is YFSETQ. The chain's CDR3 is CASSSLSGGAFHGYTF. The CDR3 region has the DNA TGCGCCAGCAGCTCACTGAGTGGGGGCGCGTTTCATGGCTACACCTTC.

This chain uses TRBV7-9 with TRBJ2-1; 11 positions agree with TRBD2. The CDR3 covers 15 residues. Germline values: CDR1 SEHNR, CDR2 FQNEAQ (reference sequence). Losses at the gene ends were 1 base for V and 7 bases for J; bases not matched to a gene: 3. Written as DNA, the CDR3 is TGTGCCAGCAGCTTAGTACCTAGCGGGAGGAATGAGCAGTTCTTC. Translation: CASSLVPSGRNEQFF. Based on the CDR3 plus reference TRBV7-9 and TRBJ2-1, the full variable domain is DTGVSQNPRHKITKRGQNVTFRCDPISEHNRLYWYRQTLGQGPEFLTYFQNEAQLEKSRLLSDRFSAERPKGSFSTLEIQRTEQGDSAMYLCASSLVPSGRNEQFFGPGTRLTVL.

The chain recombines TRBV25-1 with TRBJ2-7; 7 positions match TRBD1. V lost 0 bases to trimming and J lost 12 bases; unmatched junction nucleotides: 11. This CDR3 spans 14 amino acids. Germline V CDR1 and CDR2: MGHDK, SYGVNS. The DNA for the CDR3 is TGTGCCAGCAGTGAATATGGGACAGCTCCGTTCGTGTACTTC. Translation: CASSEYGTAPFVYF.

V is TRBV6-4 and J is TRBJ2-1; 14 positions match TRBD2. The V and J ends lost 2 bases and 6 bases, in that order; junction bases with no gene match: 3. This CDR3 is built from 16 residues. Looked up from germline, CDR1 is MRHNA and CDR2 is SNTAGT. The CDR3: CASSDRGLAGANEQFF. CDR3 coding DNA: TGTGCCAGCAGTGACCGGGGACTAGCGGGAGCCAATGAGCAGTTCTTC.

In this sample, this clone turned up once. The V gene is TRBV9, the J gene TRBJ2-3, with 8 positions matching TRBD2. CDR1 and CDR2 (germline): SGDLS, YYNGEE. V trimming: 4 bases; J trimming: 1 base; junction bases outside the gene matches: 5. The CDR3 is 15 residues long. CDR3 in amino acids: CASSSSGSGTDTQYF. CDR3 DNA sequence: TGTGCCAGCAGCTCCAGCGGGAGCGGCACAGATACGCAGTATTTT.

The CDR3 region is CASNTGFRRGYTF. Written as DNA, the CDR3 is TGTGCCAGTAATACAGGGTTTCGGCGCGGCTACACCTTC. The chain combines TRBV19 with TRBJ1-2; a weak D match, TRBD1 (6 bases). Germline values: CDR1 LNHDA, CDR2 SQIVND (reference sequence). V gave up 7 bases and J gave up 8 bases, with 17 bases separating them. The CDR3 length is 13 residues.

This CDR3 is CASSLWQGMNTEAFF. CDR3 bases: TGTGCCAGCAGTTTATGGCAGGGGATGAACACTGAAGCTTTCTTT. This sequence joins TRBV28 and TRBJ1-1, with a possible D match to TRBD1 (6 bases). The CDR3 totals 15 residues. In germline, CDR1 is MDHEN, CDR2 SYDVKM. The V and J ends lost 0 bases and 0 bases respectively, with 8 bases between them.

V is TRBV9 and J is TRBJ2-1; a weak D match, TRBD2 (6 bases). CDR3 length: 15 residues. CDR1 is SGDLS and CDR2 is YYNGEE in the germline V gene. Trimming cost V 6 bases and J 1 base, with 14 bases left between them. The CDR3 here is CASTGGADSYNEQFF. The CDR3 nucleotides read TGTGCCAGCACTGGAGGGGCTGATTCCTACAATGAGCAGTTCTTC.

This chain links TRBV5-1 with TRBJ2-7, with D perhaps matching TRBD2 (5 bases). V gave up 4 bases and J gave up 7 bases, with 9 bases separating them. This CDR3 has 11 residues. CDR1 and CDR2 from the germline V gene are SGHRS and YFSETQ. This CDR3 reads CASSGPGEQYF. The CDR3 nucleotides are TGCGCCAGCAGCGGGCCGGGGGAGCAGTACTTC. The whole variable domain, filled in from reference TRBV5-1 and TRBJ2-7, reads KAGVTQTPRYLIKTRGQQVTLSCSPISGHRSVSWYQQTPGQGLQFLFEYFSETQRNKGNFPGRFSGRQFSNSRSEMNVSTLELGDSALYLCASSGPGEQYFGPGTRLTVT.

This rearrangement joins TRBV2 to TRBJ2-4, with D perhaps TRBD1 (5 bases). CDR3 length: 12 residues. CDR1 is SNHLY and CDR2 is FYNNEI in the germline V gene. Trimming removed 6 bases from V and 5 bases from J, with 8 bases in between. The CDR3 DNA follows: TGTGCCAGCAGCGACAGTGAAAACATTCAGTACTTC. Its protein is CASSDSENIQYF.

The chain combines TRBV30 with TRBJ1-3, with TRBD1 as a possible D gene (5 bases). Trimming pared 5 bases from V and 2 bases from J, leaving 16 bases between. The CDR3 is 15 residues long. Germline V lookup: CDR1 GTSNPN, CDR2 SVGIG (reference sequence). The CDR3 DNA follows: TGTGCCTGGGGGGCGGGGTCCGGCGCTGGAAACACCATATATTTT. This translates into CAWGAGSGAGNTIYF.

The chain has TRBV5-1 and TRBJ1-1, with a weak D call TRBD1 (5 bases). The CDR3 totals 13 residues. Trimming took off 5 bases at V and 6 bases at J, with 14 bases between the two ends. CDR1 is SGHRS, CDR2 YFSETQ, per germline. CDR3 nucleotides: TGCGCCAGCAGTTATCAGGGTAGCTCTGAAGCTTTCTTT. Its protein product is CASSYQGSSEAFF.

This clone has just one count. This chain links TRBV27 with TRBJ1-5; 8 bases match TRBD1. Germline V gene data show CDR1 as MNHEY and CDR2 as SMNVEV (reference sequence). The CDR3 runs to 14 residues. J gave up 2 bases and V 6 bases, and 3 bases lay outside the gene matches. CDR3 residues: CASSPTGGNQPQHF. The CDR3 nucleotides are TGTGCCAGCAGCCCGACAGGGGGCAATCAGCCCCAGCATTTT.

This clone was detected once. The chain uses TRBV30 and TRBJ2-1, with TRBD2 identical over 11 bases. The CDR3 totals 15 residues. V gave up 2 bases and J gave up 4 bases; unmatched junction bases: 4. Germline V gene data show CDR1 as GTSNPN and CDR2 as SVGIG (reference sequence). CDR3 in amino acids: CAWSPGTSGYNEQFF. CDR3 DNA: TGTGCCTGGAGTCCCGGGACTAGCGGATACAATGAGCAGTTCTTC.

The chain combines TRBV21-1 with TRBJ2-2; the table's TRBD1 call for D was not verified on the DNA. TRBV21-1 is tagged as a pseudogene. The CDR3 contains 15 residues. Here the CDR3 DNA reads TGTGCCAGCAGCAAAGAGGACAGGGATATCGGGGAGCTGTTTTTT. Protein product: CASSKEDRDIGELFF.

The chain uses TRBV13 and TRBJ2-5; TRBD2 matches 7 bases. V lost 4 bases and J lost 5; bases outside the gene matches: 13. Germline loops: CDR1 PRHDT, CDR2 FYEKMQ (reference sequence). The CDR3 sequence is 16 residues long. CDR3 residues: CASSSTLAEAGETQYF. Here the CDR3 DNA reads TGTGCCAGCAGCTCCACTCTAGCGGAAGCGGGGGAGACCCAGTACTTC.

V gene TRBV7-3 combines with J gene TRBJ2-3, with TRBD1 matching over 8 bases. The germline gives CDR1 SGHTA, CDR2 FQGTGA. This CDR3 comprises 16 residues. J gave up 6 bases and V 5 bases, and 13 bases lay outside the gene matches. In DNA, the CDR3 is TGTGCCAGCAGCCAAACCGCCGGACAGGGAAGGGATACGCAGTATTTT. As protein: CASSQTAGQGRDTQYF.

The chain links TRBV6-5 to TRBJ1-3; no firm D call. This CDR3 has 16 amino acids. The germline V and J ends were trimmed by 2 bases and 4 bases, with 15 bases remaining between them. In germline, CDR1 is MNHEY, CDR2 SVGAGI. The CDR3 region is CASSYRRQALGNTIYF. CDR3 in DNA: TGTGCCAGCAGTTACCGAAGACAAGCCCTCGGAAACACCATATATTTT.

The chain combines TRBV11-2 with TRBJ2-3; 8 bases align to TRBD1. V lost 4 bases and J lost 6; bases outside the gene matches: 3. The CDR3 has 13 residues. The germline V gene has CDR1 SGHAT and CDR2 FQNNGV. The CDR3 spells CASSSDRGDTQYF. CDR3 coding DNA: TGTGCCAGCAGCTCCGACAGGGGCGATACGCAGTATTTT.

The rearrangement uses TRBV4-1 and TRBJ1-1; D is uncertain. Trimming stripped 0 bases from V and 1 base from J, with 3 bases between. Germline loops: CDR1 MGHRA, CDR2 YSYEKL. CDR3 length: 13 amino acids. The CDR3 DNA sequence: TGCGCCAGCAGCCAAGAGGCGAACACTGAAGCTTTCTTT. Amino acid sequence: CASSQEANTEAFF.

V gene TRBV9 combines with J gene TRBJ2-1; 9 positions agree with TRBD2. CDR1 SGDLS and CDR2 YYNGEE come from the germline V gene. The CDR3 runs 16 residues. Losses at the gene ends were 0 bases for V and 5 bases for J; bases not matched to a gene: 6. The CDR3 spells CASSVGVSGGDNEQFF. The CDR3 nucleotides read TGTGCCAGCAGCGTAGGGGTTAGCGGGGGAGACAATGAGCAGTTCTTC.

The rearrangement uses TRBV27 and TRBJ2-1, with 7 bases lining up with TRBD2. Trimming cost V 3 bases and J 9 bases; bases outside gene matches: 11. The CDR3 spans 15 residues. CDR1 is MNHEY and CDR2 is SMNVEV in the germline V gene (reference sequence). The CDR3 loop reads CASSFAASGWGEQFF. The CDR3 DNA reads TGTGCCAGCAGTTTCGCGGCTAGCGGATGGGGTGAGCAGTTCTTC.

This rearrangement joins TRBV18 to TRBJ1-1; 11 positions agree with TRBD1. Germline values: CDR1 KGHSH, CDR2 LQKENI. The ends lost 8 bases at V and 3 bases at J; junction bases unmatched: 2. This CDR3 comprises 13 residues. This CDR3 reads CASRGQGDTEAFF. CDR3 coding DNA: TGTGCCAGCCGGGGACAGGGGGACACTGAAGCTTTCTTT. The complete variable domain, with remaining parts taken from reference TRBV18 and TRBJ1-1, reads NAGVMQNPRHLVRRRGQEARLRCSPMKGHSHVYWYRQLPEEGLKFMVYLQKENIIDESGMPKERFSAEFPKEGPSILRIQQVVRGDSAAYFCASRGQGDTEAFFGQGTRLTVV.

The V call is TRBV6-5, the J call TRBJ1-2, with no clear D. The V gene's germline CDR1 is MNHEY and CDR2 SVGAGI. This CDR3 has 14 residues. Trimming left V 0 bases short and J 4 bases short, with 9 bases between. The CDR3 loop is CASSYSGLGYGYTF. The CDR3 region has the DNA TGTGCCAGCAGTTACTCCGGGTTGGGCTATGGCTACACCTTC.

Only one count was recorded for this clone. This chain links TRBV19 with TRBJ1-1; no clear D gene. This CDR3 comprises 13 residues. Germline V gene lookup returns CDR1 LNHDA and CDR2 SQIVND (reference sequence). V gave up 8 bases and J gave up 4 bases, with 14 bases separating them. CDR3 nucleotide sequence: TGTGCCAGTGAGTCGGGGAGTCGCACTGAAGCTTTCTTT. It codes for CASESGSRTEAFF.

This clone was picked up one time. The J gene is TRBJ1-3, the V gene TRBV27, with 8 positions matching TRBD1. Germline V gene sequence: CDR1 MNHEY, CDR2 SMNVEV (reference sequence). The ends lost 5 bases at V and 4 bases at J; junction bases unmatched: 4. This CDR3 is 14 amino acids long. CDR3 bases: TGTGCCAGCAGTACCCGGACAGGGGGAAACACCATATATTTT. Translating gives CASSTRTGGNTIYF.

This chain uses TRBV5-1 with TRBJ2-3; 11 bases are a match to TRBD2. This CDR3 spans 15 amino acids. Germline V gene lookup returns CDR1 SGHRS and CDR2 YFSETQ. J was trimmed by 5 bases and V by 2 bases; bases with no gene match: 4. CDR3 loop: CASSLLAGEVDTQYF. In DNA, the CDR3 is TGCGCCAGCAGCTTACTAGCGGGAGAGGTAGATACGCAGTATTTT.